A selection of T cell receptor beta chains follows, all from one sample in a study of breast tumors, draining lymph nodes, adjacent tissues. TCRdb reprocessed the multiplex PCR reads via MiXCR and lists one record per CDR3 protein. The data hold approximately 20,000 distinct CDR3 sequences, with 50% observed a single time. Sequencing was carried out using breast tumor tissue. Source of these receptors: a female donor with breast cancer. Some clones in this sample may be carry-over from other donors' samples. CDR3s include the opening cysteine and the closing phenylalanine or tryptophan. A D gene is named only where the DNA matches it firmly. Clone size is shown for a subset of rows, as once, few, many or a class of expanded clone.

j_call,v_call,clone_size,d_call,cdr3_aa,cdr3_nt
TRBJ1-2,TRBV10-3,NA,NA,CAISVGDGPYGYTF,TGTGCCATCAGTGTAGGGGATGGGCCTTATGGCTACACCTTC
TRBJ1-4,TRBV19,NA,NA,CASSIVAGLNEKLFF,TGTGCCAGTAGTATAGTTGCGGGCCTTAATGAAAAACTGTTTTTT
TRBJ2-7,TRBV20-1,NA,TRBD2,CSAEGLAGGPDEQYF,TGCAGTGCGGAAGGACTAGCGGGAGGGCCCGACGAGCAGTACTTC
TRBJ2-1,TRBV19,NA,NA,CASSMKDTGPFF,TGTGCCAGTAGTATGAAGGATACGGGACCGTTCTTC
TRBJ2-1,TRBV7-9,NA,TRBD2,CASSLSRTSGTEQFF,TGTGCCAGCAGCTTATCCCGGACTAGCGGGACTGAGCAGTTCTTC
TRBJ2-3,TRBV20-1,NA,TRBD1,CSARKGARMIDTQYF,TGCAGTGCTAGGAAGGGGGCGAGGATGATAGATACGCAGTATTTT
TRBJ1-3,TRBV5-1,NA,NA,CASSQAFSRLGNTIYF,TGCGCCAGCAGCCAAGCGTTCTCGCGGTTGGGAAACACCATATATTTT
TRBJ1-2,TRBV12-5,NA,TRBD1,CASGPEGQGQGFLDYGYTF,TGTGCTAGTGGCCCGGAAGGACAGGGACAGGGGTTTTTGGACTATGGCTACACCTTC
TRBJ2-2,TRBV5-4,many,TRBD2,CASSLGLAGATGELFF,TGTGCCAGCAGCTTGGGTCTAGCGGGAGCCACCGGGGAGCTGTTTTTT
TRBJ2-7,TRBV24-1,medium-sized,TRBD2,CATSDTSGRSYEQYF,TGTGCCACCAGTGACACTAGCGGGAGGTCCTACGAGCAGTACTTC
TRBJ2-3,TRBV20-1,NA,NA,CSAREGDTLTDTQYF,TGCAGTGCTAGAGAAGGGGACACACTCACAGATACGCAGTATTTT
TRBJ2-2,TRBV7-3,many,NA,CASSLETGNTGELFF,TGTGCCAGCAGCTTAGAAACAGGAAACACCGGGGAGCTGTTTTTT
TRBJ2-1,TRBV2,many,TRBD1,CASREGTGGLNEQFF,TGTGCCAGCAGAGAAGGGACAGGGGGCTTAAATGAGCAGTTCTTC
TRBJ2-3,TRBV5-1,NA,TRBD1,CASGQGYGYGYTDTQYF,TGCGCCAGCGGACAGGGTTACGGCTATGGCTACACAGATACGCAGTATTTC
TRBJ2-5,TRBV11-2,NA,TRBD1,CASSLAGGTAQYF,TGTGCCAGCAGCTTAGCAGGGGGCACGGCCCAGTACTTC
TRBJ2-1,TRBV15,NA,TRBD2,CATSRAFGLAGASEQFF,TGTGCCACCAGCAGAGCCTTTGGACTAGCGGGAGCAAGTGAGCAGTTCTTC